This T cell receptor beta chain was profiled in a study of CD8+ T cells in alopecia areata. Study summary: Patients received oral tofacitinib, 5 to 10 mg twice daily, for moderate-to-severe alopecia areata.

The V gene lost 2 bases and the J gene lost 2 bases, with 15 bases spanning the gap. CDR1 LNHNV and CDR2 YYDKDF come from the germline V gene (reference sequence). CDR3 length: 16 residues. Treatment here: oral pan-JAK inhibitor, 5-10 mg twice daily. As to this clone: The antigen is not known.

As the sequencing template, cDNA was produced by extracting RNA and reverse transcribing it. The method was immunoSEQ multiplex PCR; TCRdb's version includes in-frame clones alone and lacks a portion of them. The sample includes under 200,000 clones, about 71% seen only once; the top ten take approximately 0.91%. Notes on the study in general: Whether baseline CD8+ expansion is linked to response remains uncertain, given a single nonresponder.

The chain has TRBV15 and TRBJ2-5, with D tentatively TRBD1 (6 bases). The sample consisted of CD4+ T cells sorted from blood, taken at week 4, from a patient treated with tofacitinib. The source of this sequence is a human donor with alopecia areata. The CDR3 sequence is CATSRPDWTEQETQYF. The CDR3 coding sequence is TGTGCCACCAGCAGACCAGATTGGACAGAACAAGAGACCCAGTACTTC.